The 15 T cell receptor beta chains reported below all come from one sample, sequenced in a study of cytomegalovirus exposure and HLA in healthy donors. This PCR relied on a set of 60 Vbeta primers and 13 Jbeta primers. Libraries were prepared by immunoSEQ multiplex PCR; TCRdb keeps only in-frame clonotypes and omits some of them. The listing records 65,000 to 95,000 clones. Sequenced: PBMCs. These receptors originate from a man aged 25-45 years in good health and CMV-seronegative.

The chain couples TRBV6-5 to TRBJ2-7; the match to TRBD2 covers 9 bases. V lost 0 bases and J lost 3; bases outside the gene matches: 6. The CDR3 consists of 16 residues. CDR1 is MNHEY, CDR2 SVGAGI, per germline. The CDR3 is CASSYSKLAGNYEQYF. The CDR3 region has the DNA TGTGCCAGCAGTTACTCGAAGCTAGCGGGAAACTACGAGCAGTACTTC.

V gene TRBV5-1 combines with J gene TRBJ2-4; a possible D gene is TRBD1 (6 bases). CDR1 is SGHRS, CDR2 YFSETQ, per germline. V was trimmed by 7 bases and J by 0 bases, leaving 17 bases between them. The CDR3 loop spans 16 amino acids. The CDR3 DNA sequence: TGCGCCAGCCTTCCTAGACAGGCGTTAGCCAAAAACATTCAGTACTTC. This encodes CASLPRQALAKNIQYF.

The chain carries TRBV4-3 and TRBJ2-5, with 12 bases fitting TRBD1. Germline assignment: CDR1 LGHNA and CDR2 YSLEER. V shed 4 bases, J shed 4 bases, and the junction held 1 base outside the gene matches. The CDR3 contains 14 residues. The CDR3 DNA is TGCGCCAGCAGCCCGGGACAGGGGGCAGAGACCCAGTACTTC. As protein: CASSPGQGAETQYF.

The rearrangement joins TRBV4-1 to TRBJ2-1, with 8 bases that match TRBD2. V was pared by 4 bases and J by 10 bases, with 15 bases of the junction left unmatched. In germline, CDR1 is MGHRA, CDR2 YSYEKL. The CDR3 totals 16 residues. The CDR3 reads CASSPHSGGGLKEQFF. DNA for the CDR3: TGCGCCAGCAGCCCTCATAGTGGCGGGGGGTTGAAGGAGCAGTTCTTC.

The chain employs TRBV5-1 and TRBJ1-1; 7 bases agree with TRBD1. J gave up 6 bases and V 4 bases, and 6 bases lay outside the gene matches. The CDR3 runs 13 residues. Germline assignment: CDR1 SGHRS and CDR2 YFSETQ. The CDR3 DNA reads TGCGCCAGCAGCCCCACGACAGGGCCTGAAGCTTTCTTT. Its protein product is CASSPTTGPEAFF.

The J gene is TRBJ1-3, the V gene TRBV6-5; 8 bases map to TRBD1. Trimming took 5 bases from V and 4 from J; bases not matched to a gene: 4. The CDR3 contains 14 residues. Germline V CDR1 and CDR2: MNHEY, SVGAGI. In DNA form, the CDR3 reads TGTGCCAGCAGTAGACAGGGGCAAGGAAACACCATATATTTT. Its protein is CASSRQGQGNTIYF.

The DNA for the CDR3 is TGCGCCAGCAGCTTGGAAGAGGAGACCCAGTACTTC. It encodes CASSLEEETQYF. The chain is built from TRBV5-1 and TRBJ2-5; no firm D call. CDR1 is SGHRS and CDR2 is YFSETQ in the germline V gene. V gave up 0 bases and J gave up 5 bases, with 5 bases separating them. This CDR3 spans 12 amino acids.

The CDR3 nucleotides are TGTGCCAGCACCTTGGCGGGATCACGAAATAGCTCACCCCTCCACTTT. It codes for CASTLAGSRNSSPLHF. The chain couples TRBV27 to TRBJ1-6; D remains ambiguous. V was trimmed by 7 bases and J by 10 bases, leaving 23 bases between them. The germline CDR1 and CDR2 sequences are MNHEY and SMNVEV (reference sequence). CDR3 size: 16 residues.

The CDR3 DNA reads as TGTGCCAGCGTCCGGGATCCTTCCTACAATGAGCAGTTCTTC. It specifies CASVRDPSYNEQFF. V is TRBV19 and J is TRBJ2-1; D might be TRBD2 (5 bases). V was pared by 9 bases and J by 1 base, with 13 bases between. Germline lookup yields CDR1 LNHDA and CDR2 SQIVND (reference sequence). The CDR3 contains 14 residues.

The chain recombines TRBV7-9 with TRBJ1-2; weak D call: TRBD1 (6 bases). The CDR3 length is 12 residues. Germline CDR1 SEHNR, CDR2 FQNEAQ (reference sequence). Between the trimmed V and J ends, which lost 5 bases and 5 bases, there was a span of 9 bases. The CDR3 DNA follows: TGTGCCAGCAGCGCGACAGGTTATGGCTACACCTTC. Translation gives CASSATGYGYTF.

The chain uses TRBV19 and TRBJ2-7, with 11 bases that match TRBD2. V shed 4 bases and J 5 bases; nucleotides not matched to a gene: 4. The CDR3 has 14 residues. CDR1 LNHDA and CDR2 SQIVND come from the germline V gene (reference sequence). This CDR3 is CASSKGLAEDEQYF. In nucleotides, the CDR3 is TGTGCCAGTAGTAAGGGACTAGCGGAAGACGAGCAGTACTTC. Filled out from reference TRBV19 and TRBJ2-7, the complete variable domain reads DGGITQSPKYLFRKEGQNVTLSCEQNLNHDAMYWYRQDPGQGLRLIYYSQIVNDFQKGDIAEGYSVSREKKESFPLTVTSAQKNPTAFYLCASSKGLAEDEQYFGPGTRLTVT.

The V and J genes are TRBV9 and TRBJ2-3, with TRBD2 matching over 9 bases. Losses at the gene ends were 7 bases for V and 3 bases for J; bases not matched to a gene: 9. The germline V gene has CDR1 SGDLS and CDR2 YYNGEE. The CDR3 covers 15 residues. Written as DNA, the CDR3 is TGTGCCAGCGGCTCGCGGGGGGGCTTAACAGATACGCAGTATTTT. Translated, it gives CASGSRGGLTDTQYF.

V usage is TRBV9 and J usage is TRBJ2-5, with D possibly being TRBD2 (5 bases). This CDR3 comprises 18 residues. The germline V gene encodes CDR1 SGDLS and CDR2 YYNGEE. The V end was cut by 3 bases, the J end by 1 base, with 22 bases between. CDR3 protein: CASSAYPSMGRGQETQYF. CDR3 nucleotide sequence: TGTGCCAGCAGCGCGTACCCCTCCATGGGGAGAGGCCAAGAGACCCAGTACTTC.

The V gene is TRBV7-2, the J gene TRBJ2-3; 7 positions match TRBD2. Trimming took 3 bases from V and 0 from J; bases not matched to a gene: 6. The CDR3 sequence is 16 residues long. CDR1 SGHTA and CDR2 FQGNSA come from the germline V gene. In nucleotides, the CDR3 is TGTGCCAGCAGCTTGGCGCGACTAGCCAGCACAGATACGCAGTATTTT. Amino acid sequence: CASSLARLASTDTQYF.

The J gene is TRBJ1-1, the V gene TRBV6-5; D gene unclear. The germline CDR1 and CDR2 sequences are MNHEY and SVGAGI. V gave up 1 base and J gave up 0 bases, with 12 bases separating them. The CDR3 is 16 residues long. DNA for the CDR3: TGTGCCAGCAGTTACTACACCCCTGTAATGAACACTGAAGCTTTCTTT. Its translation: CASSYYTPVMNTEAFF.